This entry is about one T cell receptor (beta chain). The antigen is undetermined. Sample time point: newly diagnosed GD, antithyroid drugs for less than 3 months. PBMC-extracted RNA yielded the TCR library. The data derive from a study of regulatory T cells in long-lasting Graves disease. In building TCR beta libraries, iRepertoire HTBI primers were used together with Arm-PCR of CDR3 regions. TCRdb processed the multiplex PCR reads anew with MiXCR; each CDR3 protein has one entry. The sample lists some 230,000 distinct CDR3 sequences, around 17% seen once, with approximately 20% in the top ten. General study results and limits: Exclusively peripheral blood, rather than thyroid tissue, was studied.

The V and J ends lost 2 bases and 6 bases, in that order; junction bases with no gene match: 0. Germline loops: CDR1 MNHEY, CDR2 SVGAGI. CDR3 length: 13 residues. The source material was peripheral blood mononuclear cells (PBMCs), sampled at new diagnosis, from a patient treated with antithyroid drugs. The receptor was derived from a female donor with Graves disease. V is TRBV6-5 and J is TRBJ1-1; 10 nucleotides align to TRBD1. The CDR3 loop reads CASSYGTGAEAFF. CDR3 nucleotide sequence: TGTGCCAGCAGTTACGGGACAGGGGCTGAAGCTTTCTTT.